The T cell receptor (beta chain) under discussion was sequenced for a study of identical twins (dated by TCRdb to 2016 to 2017). About the full investigation: TCR alpha and beta repertoires from monozygotic twins, unrelated adults of various ages and cord blood were deep-sequenced to test whether fetal clonotypes persist. To rule out contamination, the twin experiments were replicated at different times with different library preparation protocols. What the work shows at the level of the full study, not this receptor alone: In monozygotic twins, recombination models systematically underestimated out-of-frame TCR alpha sharing, but the models matched the sharing seen between unrelated individuals. The excess sharing between twins in beta out-of-frame sequences was weaker because fewer shared sequences reduced the signal-to-noise ratio. Fewer insertions were carried by abundant cord blood beta clonotypes, a similar but weaker trend appeared in young adult naive repertoires, and no such trend appeared in memory repertoires. Because the same donors could not be followed over many years, the conclusions relied on cross-sectional statistical analysis. Out-of-frame TCR alpha sequences shared between twins showed an excess of low generation-probability sequences compared with coincidental sharing between unrelated individuals. Invariant T cells such as MAIT and iNKT could partly confound zero-insertion analyses, although diverse VJ usage argued against such confounding for most clonotypes.

On this clonotype: Its cognate antigen has yet to be identified. Base qualities are not at hand, and no much larger clone is one base apart.

The library was obtained by 5' RACE. Instrument used: Illumina HiSeq 2000. A universal primer binding site was added through template switching, and the final cDNA carried a unique molecular identifier so that TCR cDNA molecules could be counted accurately. Specific primers in the conserved constant-segment region were used to synthesize first-strand cDNA for the TCR alpha and beta chains. To control for contamination, every cDNA library carried two barcodes: a SMART-Mk sample barcode plus Illumina barcodes. Two successive PCR steps introduced TruSeq adapter sequences along with Illumina sample barcodes. Sequencing of the TCR alpha and beta cDNA libraries was done on the Illumina HiSeq platform using custom primers. As for the original processing: MiGEC processed the raw reads to extract unique molecular identifiers, while MiXCR was used to determine the CDR3 positions. Recombination models were inferred per individual with the repgenHMM and IGoR tools using an EM algorithm. Shared clonotype analysis was performed with the tcR package in R, normalizing sharing by the product of cloneset sizes. To study raw recombination free of thymic and clonal selection effects, out-of-frame nonproductive sequences were analyzed. The public sequencing data were trimmed at Q25 with fastp and processed into clonotypes with MiXCR by TCRdb, which kept only in-frame beta chains. Rows with one shared CDR3 protein collapse into an entry with the most common genes and DNA. In this record, the V and J calls reflect TCRdb's handling and not the investigators' own analysis. This sample gives 200,000 to 250,000 distinct CDR3 sequences in total; around 6.8% of them show up just once. The ten top clones hold around 2.1% of the sample.

V is pruned by 7 bases and J by 7 bases, leaving 13 bases of the junction without a gene match. The CDR3, cysteine through phenylalanine, is 17 amino acids long. This entry keeps only the CDR3 DNA: 51 bases, framed from base 1. From the germline V gene (reference sequence), CDR1 is MNHEY and CDR2 is SMNVEV. All donors were healthy Caucasians. The twin cohort consisted of three pairs of female monozygotic twins, all aged roughly 18 to 30 years. Miltenyi CD45RO+ enrichment and human naive T-cell isolation kits were used to isolate memory (CD45RO+) and naive T cells from PBMC. These records were also assigned to another study, of yellow fever vaccine responses in identical twins. That second publication adds: The T cell response to vaccination in identical twins was reported by the authors to appear partly convergent and partly personalized. Focusing on identical twins, the study followed the T cell clones that responded to the vaccine, and did so with precision.

This clonotype was obtained from a woman aged 18-29 years in good health. The chain links TRBV27 with TRBJ2-3; 14 central nucleotides agree with TRBD2. Sequenced input: memory (CD45RO+) T cells sorted from blood. What this sample's cell subset or site label stands for: CD45RO+ enriched T cells. The CDR3 in this case is CASTSTLGLAGVHTQYF. The nucleotides are TGTGCCAGCACCTCGACCCTGGGACTAGCGGGAGTACATACGCAGTATTTT.